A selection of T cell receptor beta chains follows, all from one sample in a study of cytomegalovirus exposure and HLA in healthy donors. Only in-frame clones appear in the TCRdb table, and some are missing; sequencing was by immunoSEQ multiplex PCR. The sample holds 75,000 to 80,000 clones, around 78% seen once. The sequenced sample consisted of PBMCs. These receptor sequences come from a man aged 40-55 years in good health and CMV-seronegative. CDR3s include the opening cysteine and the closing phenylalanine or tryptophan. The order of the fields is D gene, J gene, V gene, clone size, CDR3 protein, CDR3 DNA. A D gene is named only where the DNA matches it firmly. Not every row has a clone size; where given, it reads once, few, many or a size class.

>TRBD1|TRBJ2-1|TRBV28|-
CASSLDRGGYNEQFF
TGTGCCAGCAGTTTGGACAGGGGTGGCTACAATGAGCAGTTCTTC
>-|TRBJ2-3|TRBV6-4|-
CASSYRETDTQYF
TGTGCCAGCAGTTACCGGGAGACAGATACGCAGTATTTT
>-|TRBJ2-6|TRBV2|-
CASRSDSSGANVLTF
TGTGCCAGCAGGTCAGACAGCTCTGGGGCCAACGTCCTGACTTTC
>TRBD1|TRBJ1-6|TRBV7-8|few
CASSLVPGQGYSPLHF
TGTGCCAGCAGCTTAGTCCCCGGACAGGGGTATTCACCCCTCCACTTT
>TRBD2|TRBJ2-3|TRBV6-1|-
CASSEAGLAGVGSQYF
TGTGCCAGCAGTGAAGCGGGACTAGCGGGAGTGGGATCGCAGTATTTT
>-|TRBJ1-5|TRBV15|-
CATSSTGYNQPQHF
TGTGCCACCAGCAGCACAGGGTACAATCAGCCCCAGCATTTT
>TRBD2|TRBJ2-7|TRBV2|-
CASRETSGLPGEQYF
TGTGCCAGCAGAGAGACTAGCGGGCTTCCGGGAGAGCAGTACTTC
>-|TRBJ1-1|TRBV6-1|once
CASSATRGSFEAFF
TGTGCCAGCAGTGCCACGCGAGGGTCCTTCGAAGCTTTCTTT
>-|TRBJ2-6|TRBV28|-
CASSLGILSGANVLTF
TGTGCCAGCAGTTTGGGCATCTTGTCTGGGGCCAACGTCCTGACTTTC
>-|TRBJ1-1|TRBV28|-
CASSFRGIGTEAFF
TGTGCCAGCAGTTTTCGCGGTATTGGCACTGAAGCTTTCTTT
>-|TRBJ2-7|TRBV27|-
CASSLRESRYEQYF
TGTGCCAGCAGTTTGAGGGAGAGTCGGTACGAGCAGTACTTC
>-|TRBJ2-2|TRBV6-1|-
CASSPDIVGTGELFF
TGTGCCAGCAGCCCTGACATCGTGGGCACCGGGGAGCTGTTTTTT
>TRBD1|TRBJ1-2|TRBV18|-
CASNSRGNGYTF
TGTGCCAGTAACAGCAGGGGGAACGGCTACACCTTC
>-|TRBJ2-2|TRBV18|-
CASSPGRTLNTGELFF
TGTGCCAGCTCACCGGGCCGGACACTCAACACCGGGGAGCTGTTTTTT
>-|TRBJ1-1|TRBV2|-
CASSFRGIEAFF
TGTGCCAGCAGCTTCAGGGGTATTGAAGCTTTCTTT